These 29 T cell receptor beta chains originate from one sample sequenced in a study of somatic mutations in cytotoxic T cells in rheumatoid arthritis. Profiling relied on immunoSEQ multiplex PCR, and the TCRdb table lists in-frame clones only, not all of them. The sample lists tens of thousands of clones; under 85% were seen once. Sequencing was carried out using CD8+ T cells sorted from blood. Receptors originate from an adult with rheumatoid arthritis.

This chain joins TRBV4-1 and TRBJ2-5; weak D call: TRBD1 (6 bases). V lost 1 base and J 3 bases, leaving 15 bases between the germline ends. This CDR3 has 16 amino acids. Germline values: CDR1 MGHRA, CDR2 YSYEKL. CDR3 loop: CASSQGAGTTKETQYF. For the CDR3, the DNA is TGCGCCAGCAGCCAAGGGGCCGGGACAACCAAAGAGACCCAGTACTTC.

The genes are TRBV4-1 and TRBJ2-1; 7 bases line up with TRBD1. The germline V gene has CDR1 MGHRA and CDR2 YSYEKL. V lost 4 bases to trimming and J lost 5 bases; unmatched junction nucleotides: 11. The CDR3 contains 16 residues. DNA for the CDR3: TGCGCCAGCAGCCGGCCCGAGGGACAGTCCCACAATGAGCAGTTCTTC. It translates to CASSRPEGQSHNEQFF.

This sequence joins TRBV7-9 and TRBJ2-1; possible D gene TRBD2, 7 bases. The CDR3 contains 14 residues. The ends were cut back, 0 bases at V and 9 bases at J, with 12 bases in the middle. Germline assignment: CDR1 SEHNR and CDR2 FQNEAQ (reference sequence). CDR3 region: CASSLAGGRGEQFF. The CDR3 nucleotides read TGTGCCAGCAGCTTAGCGGGGGGGCGCGGTGAGCAGTTCTTC.

The V gene is TRBV28, the J gene TRBJ1-2; TRBD1 might be the D (5 bases). V lost 1 base and J 3 bases, leaving 18 bases between the germline ends. The CDR3 consists of 17 residues. Germline CDR1 is MDHEN and CDR2 is SYDVKM. The chain's CDR3 is CASSLYVSGGRHYGYTF. The CDR3 DNA is TGTGCCAGCAGTTTATATGTTTCCGGGGGTCGTCACTATGGCTACACCTTC.

CDR3: CASSRPGQKNYGYTF. CDR3 coding DNA: TGTGCCAGCAGCCGACCGGGACAGAAAAACTATGGCTACACCTTC. The chain carries TRBV14 and TRBJ1-2; 7 bases are shared with TRBD1. The V gene end was trimmed by 4 bases and the J gene end by 2 bases; junction bases not matched to a gene: 7. The CDR3 runs 15 residues. Germline CDR1 SGHDN, CDR2 FVKESK.

This clone rates as medium-sized. The rearrangement links TRBV6-1 to TRBJ1-5; the D is unclear. The CDR3 has 13 residues. Trimming pared 10 bases from V and 1 base from J, leaving 11 bases between. Per germline, CDR1 MNHNS and CDR2 SASEGT. The DNA of the CDR3 is TGTGCCACCGAGGACTGGAGCAATCAGCCCCAGCATTTT. As protein: CATEDWSNQPQHF.

The chain employs TRBV2 and TRBJ1-4, with D uncertain. Germline values: CDR1 SNHLY, CDR2 FYNNEI. This CDR3 has 13 amino acids. V lost 6 bases to trimming and J lost 0 bases, with 5 bases between them. DNA of the CDR3: TGTGCCAGCAGGGTTGCAACTAATGAAAAACTGTTTTTT. Translated, it gives CASRVATNEKLFF.

The V gene is TRBV7-2, the J gene TRBJ1-2, with D tentatively TRBD1 (6 bases). This CDR3 has 16 residues. V was pared by 5 bases and J by 5 bases, with 21 bases between. Germline CDR1 SGHTA, CDR2 FQGNSA. The CDR3 here is CASSPQGRDGRYGYTF. The CDR3 nucleotides read TGTGCCAGCAGCCCTCAGGGGAGGGACGGGAGGTATGGCTACACCTTC.

This clone is medium-sized. The V gene is TRBV18, the J gene TRBJ1-2; D call uncertain. V lost 5 bases, J lost 6 bases, and 10 bases lay in between. The CDR3 covers 12 residues. Germline loops: CDR1 KGHSH, CDR2 LQKENI. CDR3: CASSTGEHGYTF. As DNA, the CDR3 is TGTGCCAGCTCAACGGGAGAGCATGGCTACACCTTC. The complete variable domain, with remaining parts taken from reference TRBV18 and TRBJ1-2, reads NAGVMQNPRHLVRRRGQEARLRCSPMKGHSHVYWYRQLPEEGLKFMVYLQKENIIDESGMPKERFSAEFPKEGPSILRIQQVVRGDSAAYFCASSTGEHGYTFGSGTRLTVV.

This clone is a singleton in its sample. V is TRBV13 and J is TRBJ2-1; 10 bases line up with TRBD1. With V trimmed by 4 bases and J by 3 bases, 3 bases remained unmatched. The CDR3 has 15 amino acids. CDR1 and CDR2 (germline): PRHDT, FYEKMQ (reference sequence). This chain's CDR3 is CASSSRDRGYNEQFF. The CDR3 DNA sequence: TGTGCCAGCAGCTCTCGGGACAGGGGCTACAATGAGCAGTTCTTC. Full variable domain (outside the CDR3, taken from reference TRBV13 and TRBJ2-1): AAGVIQSPRHLIKEKRETATLKCYPIPRHDTVYWYQQGPGQDPQFLISFYEKMQSDKGSIPDRFSAQQFSDYHSELNMSSLELGDSALYFCASSSRDRGYNEQFFGPGTRLTVL.

J is TRBJ1-2 and V is TRBV5-1; 7 nucleotides match TRBD1. Germline CDR1 is SGHRS and CDR2 is YFSETQ. After removal of 3 bases from V and 0 bases from J, the junction contained 5 bases not matched to a gene. This CDR3 spans 15 amino acids. This CDR3 is CASSYGTDANYGYTF. The CDR3 nucleotides read TGCGCCAGCAGCTACGGGACAGATGCTAACTATGGCTACACCTTC.

This sequence joins TRBV7-2 and TRBJ2-3; a possible D gene is TRBD2 (5 bases). The CDR3 spans 15 residues. Germline CDR1 is SGHTA and CDR2 is FQGNSA. With 1 base removed from V and 0 bases from J, the gap between germline ends came to 8 bases. CDR3 region: CASSLGTLSTDTQYF. DNA for the CDR3: TGTGCCAGCAGCTTAGGGACTCTCAGCACAGATACGCAGTATTTT.

This rearrangement joins TRBV27 to TRBJ1-1; D gene unclear. V was trimmed by 5 bases and J by 4 bases, leaving 5 bases between them. From germline, CDR1 is MNHEY and CDR2 SMNVEV (reference sequence). This CDR3 is 11 amino acids long. The CDR3 spells CASSKGTEAFF. The CDR3 DNA reads TGTGCCAGCAGTAAGGGCACTGAAGCTTTCTTT.

Of note for this clone: Relative to the germline gene, one junction end is altered; a read error may explain this. The sample has other DNA sequences that encode this CDR3 too. This chain joins TRBV30 and TRBJ1-6, with D tentatively TRBD1 (5 bases). Germline-derived CDR1 and CDR2 are GTSNPN and SVGIG (reference sequence). The length of the CDR3 is 13 residues. CDR3 region: CAWSVLGAGSPRF. The CDR3 nucleotides read TGTGCCTGGAGTGTACTAGGGGCAGGATCCCCTCGCTTT.

The genes are TRBV5-5 and TRBJ2-1; tentative D call: TRBD1 (6 bases). Germline CDR1 is SGHKS and CDR2 is YYEKEE (reference sequence). The CDR3 contains 14 residues. V lost 7 bases and J lost 5, with 16 bases in between. CDR3 DNA sequence: TGTGCCAGCCCAAAACCGGACAGCCACAATGAGCAGTTCTTC. This gives the protein CASPKPDSHNEQFF.

This clone was seen only once. The J gene is TRBJ1-2, the V gene TRBV9, with D hard to call. Per germline, CDR1 SGDLS and CDR2 YYNGEE. Trimming cost V 4 bases and J 14 bases, with 15 bases left between them. This CDR3 is 11 amino acids long. Written as DNA, the CDR3 is TGTGCCAGCAGCTACGGATTTTTCGTGACCTTC. It encodes CASSYGFFVTF.

The genes are TRBV9 and TRBJ2-1, with TRBD2 matching over 8 bases. CDR3 size: 14 residues. Germline CDR1 SGDLS, CDR2 YYNGEE. The V and J ends lost 4 bases and 3 bases, in that order; junction bases with no gene match: 3. The CDR3 DNA reads TGTGCCAGCAGCTATAGCGGGGACTACAATGAGCAGTTCTTC. Translating it yields CASSYSGDYNEQFF.

This sequence joins TRBV7-8 and TRBJ2-3; D gene ambiguous. The germline V gene encodes CDR1 SGHVS and CDR2 FQNEAQ. Trimming cost V 11 bases and J 2 bases, with 14 bases left between them. This CDR3 region has 13 residues. CDR3 nucleotide sequence: TGTGCCTCCGCATCCGGTTCCACAGATACGCAGTATTTT. Amino acid sequence: CASASGSTDTQYF.

V is TRBV7-9 and J is TRBJ1-5; D may be TRBD1 (6 bases). The germline V and J ends were trimmed by 5 bases and 9 bases, with 17 bases remaining between them. This CDR3 is built from 14 residues. The germline V gene has CDR1 SEHNR and CDR2 FQNEAQ (reference sequence). CDR3 DNA: TGTGCCAGCAGCCCGAATACAGGGTTAGCGCCCCAGCATTTT. Amino acid sequence: CASSPNTGLAPQHF. The full variable domain, rest sourced from reference TRBV7-9 and TRBJ1-5, is DTGVSQNPRHKITKRGQNVTFRCDPISEHNRLYWYRQTLGQGPEFLTYFQNEAQLEKSRLLSDRFSAERPKGSFSTLEIQRTEQGDSAMYLCASSPNTGLAPQHFGDGTRLSIL.

J is TRBJ1-1 and V is TRBV6-6; D may be TRBD1 (5 bases). The CDR3 sequence is 15 residues long. Germline CDR1 is MNHNY and CDR2 is SVGAGI (reference sequence). V was shortened by 2 bases and J by 3 bases, with 13 bases between the two germline ends. Here the CDR3 reads CASSYPQGYDTEAFF. CDR3 DNA sequence: TGTGCCAGCAGTTACCCTCAGGGATACGACACTGAAGCTTTCTTT.

The chain combines TRBV19 with TRBJ1-5, with 9 bases lining up with TRBD1. This CDR3 contains 15 residues. Looked up from germline, CDR1 is LNHDA and CDR2 is SQIVND (reference sequence). The trim removed 5 bases at V and 7 bases at J, leaving 9 bases unmatched. The CDR3 nucleotides read TGTGCCAGTAGTCCTGGGACAGGGTACAAGCAGCCCCAGCATTTT. Protein product: CASSPGTGYKQPQHF.

This sequence joins TRBV5-1 and TRBJ2-2; D remains ambiguous. CDR1 is SGHRS, CDR2 YFSETQ, per germline. The ends were cut back, 6 bases at V and 0 bases at J, with 15 bases in the middle. The CDR3 covers 16 residues. CDR3 loop: CASKFSRIANTGELFF. The DNA for the CDR3 is TGCGCCAGCAAATTTAGCCGGATAGCGAACACCGGGGAGCTGTTTTTT.

The chain has TRBV6-5 and TRBJ1-2, with TRBD1 as a possible D gene (6 bases). V lost 5 bases to trimming and J lost 8 bases, with 15 bases between them. Germline values: CDR1 MNHEY, CDR2 SVGAGI. The CDR3 spans 13 residues. The CDR3 spells CASSRDTGGGYTF. CDR3 nucleotides: TGTGCCAGCAGTCGGGACACCGGGGGCGGCTACACCTTC.

The V and J genes are TRBV29-1 and TRBJ1-1; D is possibly TRBD1 (6 bases). V gave up 7 bases and J gave up 5 bases, with 20 bases separating them. This CDR3 region has 14 residues. Germline V gives CDR1 SQVTM, CDR2 ANQGSEA. The DNA for the CDR3 is TGCAGCGCCCCACGGCAGGGGTCGGGGACTGAAGCTTTCTTT. It translates to CSAPRQGSGTEAFF.

A few counts support this clone. This sequence joins TRBV7-9 and TRBJ1-5, with D uncertain. The CDR3 runs to 12 residues. The V end lost 5 bases, the J end lost 1 base, and 3 bases lay between the germline ends. From germline, CDR1 is SEHNR and CDR2 FQNEAQ (reference sequence). CDR3 residues: CASSESNQPQHF. The CDR3 nucleotides read TGTGCCAGCAGCGAAAGCAATCAGCCCCAGCATTTT.

This clone was counted a single time. CDR3: CASSQERGPYNEQFF. CDR3 DNA: TGCGCCAGCAGCCAAGAAAGGGGGCCCTACAATGAGCAGTTCTTC. The chain employs TRBV4-1 and TRBJ2-1, with 7 bases fitting TRBD1. Germline values: CDR1 MGHRA, CDR2 YSYEKL. The CDR3 has 15 amino acids. Trimming cost V 0 bases and J 2 bases; bases outside gene matches: 1.

This rearrangement joins TRBV30 to TRBJ2-1; D may match TRBD1 or TRBD2 (5 bases each). The CDR3 totals 14 residues. V gave up 5 bases and J gave up 3 bases, with 14 bases separating them. Germline V gives CDR1 GTSNPN, CDR2 SVGIG (reference sequence). Written as DNA, the CDR3 is TGTGCCTGGGGGGTTATGGGGGTCTACAATGAGCAGTTCTTC. Translating it yields CAWGVMGVYNEQFF.

The chain combines TRBV25-1 with TRBJ2-5, with 12 nucleotides matching TRBD2. The DNA end is a closer match to TRBJ2-7, so the J assignment may be wrong. Germline V gene data show CDR1 as MGHDK and CDR2 as SYGVNS. This CDR3 comprises 14 residues. The CDR3 coding sequence is TGTGCCAGCAGTGCACGACTAGCGGGAGCCGAGCAGTACTTC. Amino acid sequence: CASSARLAGAEQYF.

The chain couples TRBV6-5 to TRBJ2-1; TRBD2 might be the D (6 bases). There are 15 residues in the CDR3. Germline CDR1 MNHEY, CDR2 SVGAGI. Between the trimmed V and J ends, which lost 3 bases and 7 bases, there was a span of 16 bases. In DNA, the CDR3 is TGTGCCAGCAGTTATGGGCAGGGAGGAAGGAATGAGCAGTTCTTC. Encoded protein: CASSYGQGGRNEQFF.